The 10 T cell receptor beta chains reported below all come from one sample, sequenced in a study of identical twins. TCRdb reprocessed the 5' RACE reads via MiXCR and lists one record per CDR3 protein. The data contain approximately 500,000 distinct CDR3 sequences, roughly 26% of them seen just once; the ten biggest clones take up over 2.5%. The same specimen was also included in a second study, on T cells expressing NK-cell markers.

The sample comprised CD4+ T cells sorted from blood. All receptors derive from a woman between 18 and 29 years old in good health.

Relative to its sample, this clonotype is medium-sized. The chain links TRBV29-1 to TRBJ2-1; tentatively, D is TRBD2 (6 bases). This CDR3 contains 10 residues. The germline V gene encodes CDR1 SQVTM and CDR2 ANQGSEA. V lost 7 bases, J lost 6 bases, and 7 bases lay in between. The CDR3 is CSGRVNEQFF. CDR3 nucleotide sequence: TGCAGCGGGAGGGTCAATGAGCAGTTCTTC.

This clonotype was seen more than once but under ten times. The chain carries TRBV21-1 and TRBJ2-4. TRBV21-1 represents a pseudogene. This CDR3 is 13 amino acids long. CDR3 in amino acids: CASRVLAKNIQYF. CDR3 sequence (DNA): TGTGCCAGCAGGGTACTAGCCAAAAACATTCAGTACTTC.

The CDR3 region has the DNA TGTGCCATCAGTGCTTGGACTAGCGGTAACAATGAGCAGTTCTTC. Its translation: CAISAWTSGNNEQFF. The chain combines TRBV10-3 with TRBJ2-1; 10 bases map to TRBD2. Germline-derived CDR1 and CDR2 are ENHRY and SYGVKD. The CDR3 is made up of 15 amino acids. V was pared by 4 bases and J by 5 bases, with 5 bases of the junction left unmatched.

This clonotype was detected a few times. At one boundary the junction diverges from the germline segment, which might be a read error. The chain couples TRBV10-3 to TRBJ2-7; D is perhaps TRBD2 (6 bases). This CDR3 has 9 residues. Germline CDR1 and CDR2: ENHRY and SYGVKD. The CDR3 reads CAIRGLYHF. The CDR3 coding sequence is TGTGCCATCAGAGGACTATACCACTTC.

This clonotype was counted between two and nine times. This chain links TRBV12-3 or TRBV12-4 with TRBJ2-1; the D is unclear. The CDR3 runs 13 residues. Trimming removed 6 bases from V and 9 bases from J, with 15 bases in between. The CDR3 loop is CASSLAAGFEQFF. The CDR3 DNA reads as TGTGCCAGCAGCTTGGCGGCCGGTTTTGAGCAGTTCTTC.

The chain recombines TRBV12-3 or TRBV12-4 with TRBJ2-5; D gene unclear. Between the trimmed V and J ends, which lost 5 bases and 4 bases, there was a span of 11 bases. The CDR3 sequence is 13 residues long. The CDR3 loop is CASSPGWGETQYF. CDR3 nucleotides: TGTGCCAGCAGTCCGGGTTGGGGAGAGACCCAGTACTTC.

The sample holds one count of this clonotype. The chain employs TRBV20-1 and TRBJ2-2; TRBD1 aligns across 10 bases. J was trimmed by 8 bases and V by 4 bases; bases with no gene match: 10. Germline values: CDR1 DFQATT, CDR2 SNEGSKA (reference sequence). This CDR3 comprises 15 residues. This CDR3 is CSAKAGTGDVGELFF. CDR3 DNA: TGCAGTGCTAAAGCCGGGACAGGGGACGTAGGGGAGCTGTTTTTT.

This clonotype was seen a few times. The chain combines TRBV5-1 with TRBJ2-6; 9 nucleotides align to TRBD1. With V trimmed by 0 bases and J by 0 bases, 1 base remained unmatched. The germline gives CDR1 SGHRS, CDR2 YFSETQ. This CDR3 has 17 residues. CDR3 nucleotides: TGCGCCAGCAGCTTGGTACAGGGGGCCTCTGGGGCCAACGTCCTGACTTTC. It specifies CASSLVQGASGANVLTF. The whole variable domain, remainder taken from reference TRBV5-1 and TRBJ2-6, is KAGVTQTPRYLIKTRGQQVTLSCSPISGHRSVSWYQQTPGQGLQFLFEYFSETQRNKGNFPGRFSGRQFSNSRSEMNVSTLELGDSALYLCASSLVQGASGANVLTFGAGSRLTVL.

This clonotype has just a few counts. This chain uses TRBV29-1 with TRBJ2-1, with 9 bases aligning to TRBD2. The CDR3 sequence is 13 residues long. V shed 7 bases and J 10 bases; nucleotides not matched to a gene: 11. CDR1 is SQVTM, CDR2 ANQGSEA, per germline. In DNA form, the CDR3 reads TGCAGCGGGGTGCTAGCGGGATTGGACGAGCAGTTCTTC. Protein product: CSGVLAGLDEQFF.

This clonotype was observed a handful of times. The chain joins TRBV24-1 to TRBJ1-1; 7 bases line up with TRBD1. CDR3 length: 18 amino acids. Trimming took 5 bases from V and 0 from J; bases not matched to a gene: 14. The germline V gene encodes CDR1 KGHDR and CDR2 SFDVKD. CDR3 residues: CATSAEGGALGLNTEAFF. The CDR3 DNA reads TGTGCCACCAGTGCGGAAGGGGGCGCATTGGGCTTGAACACTGAAGCTTTCTTT.